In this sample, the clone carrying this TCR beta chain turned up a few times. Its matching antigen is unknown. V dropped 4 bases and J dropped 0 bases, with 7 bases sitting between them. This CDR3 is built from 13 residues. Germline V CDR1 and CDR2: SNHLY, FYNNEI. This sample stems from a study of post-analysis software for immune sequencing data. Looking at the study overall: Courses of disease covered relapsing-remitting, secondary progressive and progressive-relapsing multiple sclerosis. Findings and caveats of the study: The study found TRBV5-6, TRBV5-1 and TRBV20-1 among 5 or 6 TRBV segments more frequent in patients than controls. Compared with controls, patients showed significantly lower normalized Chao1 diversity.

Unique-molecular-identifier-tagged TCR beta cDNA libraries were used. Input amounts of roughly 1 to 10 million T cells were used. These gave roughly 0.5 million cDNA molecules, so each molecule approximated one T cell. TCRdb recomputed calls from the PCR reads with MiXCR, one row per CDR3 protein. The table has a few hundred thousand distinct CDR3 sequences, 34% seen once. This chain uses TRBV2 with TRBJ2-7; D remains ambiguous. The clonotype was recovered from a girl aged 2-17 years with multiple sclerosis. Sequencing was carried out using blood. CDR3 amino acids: CASSVVSSYEQYF. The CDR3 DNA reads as TGTGCCAGCAGTGTAGTCAGCTCCTACGAGCAGTACTTC.